This record covers a single TCR beta chain. The germline V gene encodes CDR1 MDHEN and CDR2 SYDVKM. V lost 11 bases to trimming and J lost 0 bases; unmatched junction nucleotides: 13. The CDR3 contains 16 residues. The data are from a study of blood T cell repertoires in COVID-19. Study details: T cells, B-cell-depleted T cells, or PBMCs supplied cDNA or gDNA.

Per the original data handling: Amplification of reference gene primers was used by the study to estimate nucleated cell counts. Profiled with immunoSEQ multiplex PCR; TCRdb holds only in-frame clones, not every one. V and J calls plus clone size are reproduced from that table; the DNA served to infer D and trimming. Of some 250,000 clones in the sample, 70% to 90% were seen once. The receptor's source is a woman between 45 and 65 years old who had recovered from COVID-19. Sequencing was carried out using PBMCs or T cells enriched from blood (not recorded which). This chain uses TRBV28 with TRBJ1-1; 9 nucleotides line up with TRBD1. The CDR3 sequence: CASTYLRDRVNTEAFF. The CDR3 nucleotides are TGTGCCTCCACGTACCTCCGGGACAGGGTGAACACTGAAGCTTTCTTT.